Listed here are 15 T cell receptor beta chains from one sample, sequenced in a study of blood T cell repertoires in COVID-19. Measured with immunoSEQ multiplex PCR; TCRdb has only the in-frame clones, and not every one. The sample lists fewer than 350,000 clones, roughly 86% occurring once. Sequencing was done on a sample of peripheral blood. The origin of the receptors is a man aged 35 to 55 with active or convalescent COVID-19.

The chain couples TRBV19 to TRBJ2-7, with TRBD1 as a possible D gene (5 bases). Looked up from germline, CDR1 is LNHDA and CDR2 is SQIVND (reference sequence). V shed 5 bases and J shed 3 bases, with 14 bases lying between them. This CDR3 has 14 amino acids. The CDR3, as DNA: TGTGCCAGTAGTCCCCGGACACTTTACTACGAGCAGTACTTC. It codes for CASSPRTLYYEQYF.

The J gene is TRBJ2-7, the V gene TRBV13, with D unresolved. This CDR3 has 17 residues. The germline CDR1 and CDR2 sequences are PRHDT and FYEKMQ (reference sequence). The V and J ends lost 8 bases and 3 bases respectively, with 26 bases between them. CDR3 protein: CASAPIASDPRFYEQYF. The CDR3 DNA sequence: TGTGCCAGCGCGCCGATCGCGTCGGATCCGAGGTTCTACGAGCAGTACTTC. The full variable domain, its missing parts supplied by reference TRBV13 and TRBJ2-7, is AAGVIQSPRHLIKEKRETATLKCYPIPRHDTVYWYQQGPGQDPQFLISFYEKMQSDKGSIPDRFSAQQFSDYHSELNMSSLELGDSALYFCASAPIASDPRFYEQYFGPGTRLTVT.

This clone has just one count. The V and J genes are TRBV2 and TRBJ2-1; D is perhaps TRBD1 (6 bases). CDR1 SNHLY and CDR2 FYNNEI come from the germline V gene. The CDR3 length is 15 residues. V lost 6 bases to trimming and J lost 6 bases, with 18 bases between them. The CDR3 DNA sequence: TGTGCCAGCAGCGAAACAGGGTTGTCTCCCAATGAGCAGTTCTTC. This gives the protein CASSETGLSPNEQFF.

V gene TRBV5-1 combines with J gene TRBJ1-1; tentatively, D is TRBD1 (6 bases). Germline assignment: CDR1 SGHRS and CDR2 YFSETQ. The V gene lost 2 bases and the J gene lost 5 bases, with 25 bases spanning the gap. The length of the CDR3 is 18 residues. CDR3 sequence: CASSFSQLPRYRVTEAFF. The DNA for the CDR3 is TGCGCCAGCAGCTTCTCTCAACTCCCCCGTTACAGGGTAACTGAAGCTTTCTTT.

The chain carries TRBV5-5 and TRBJ2-3; the match to TRBD2 covers 13 bases. Germline CDR1 reads SGHKS; CDR2 reads YYEKEE (reference sequence). V shed 4 bases and J 4 bases; nucleotides not matched to a gene: 3. The CDR3 loop spans 15 amino acids. CDR3 residues: CASSRLAGGPDTQYF. CDR3 DNA sequence: TGTGCCAGCAGCCGACTAGCGGGGGGACCAGATACGCAGTATTTT. The entire variable domain, with the rest obtained from reference TRBV5-5 and TRBJ2-3, is as follows: DAGVTQSPTHLIKTRGQQVTLRCSPISGHKSVSWYQQVLGQGPQFIFQYYEKEERGRGNFPDRFSARQFPNYSSELNVNALLLGDSALYLCASSRLAGGPDTQYFGPGTRLTVL.

V and J are TRBV5-1 and TRBJ2-2; D is possibly TRBD1 (5 bases). Trimming cost V 3 bases and J 7 bases, with 16 bases left between them. This CDR3 has 15 amino acids. The germline V gene encodes CDR1 SGHRS and CDR2 YFSETQ. The CDR3 DNA reads TGCGCCAGCAGCTCCCGCTTGGGCCAGGGCGGGGAGCTGTTTTTT. Its translation is CASSSRLGQGGELFF.

This clone was recorded a few times. The chain carries TRBV7-9 and TRBJ2-3; the D gene is possibly TRBD2 (6 bases). CDR3 length equals 16 residues. V shed 0 bases and J shed 2 bases, with 12 bases lying between them. Germline V gives CDR1 SEHNR, CDR2 FQNEAQ (reference sequence). CDR3 loop: CASSLAEGVLTDTQYF. As DNA, the CDR3 is TGTGCCAGCAGCTTAGCGGAGGGCGTCCTCACAGATACGCAGTATTTT.

The CDR3 here is CASSGDAGPQFF. As DNA, the CDR3 is TGTGCCAGCAGCGGAGACGCGGGACCGCAGTTCTTC. The chain has TRBV9 and TRBJ2-1; perhaps TRBD2 as D (6 bases). The germline V gene has CDR1 SGDLS and CDR2 YYNGEE. V lost 3 bases and J lost 12, with 13 bases in between. This CDR3 region has 12 residues.

The chain joins TRBV10-3 to TRBJ1-1; tentative D call: TRBD1 (6 bases). CDR1 and CDR2 from the germline V gene are ENHRY and SYGVKD. V lost 4 bases and J 3 bases, leaving 15 bases between the germline ends. The CDR3 has 15 amino acids. DNA of the CDR3: TGTGCCATCAGTGTGGCGGGGGCGGCCGACACTGAAGCTTTCTTT. As protein: CAISVAGAADTEAFF.

This clone occurred once. The rearrangement joins TRBV2 to TRBJ1-5, with a tentative D call TRBD1 (6 bases). The germline V gene has CDR1 SNHLY and CDR2 FYNNEI. V was trimmed by 1 base and J by 6 bases, leaving 13 bases between them. The CDR3 runs 15 residues. CDR3 in DNA: TGTGCCAGCAGTGAAGGGCCGGGGGGGCTTCAGCCCCAGCATTTT. Protein sequence: CASSEGPGGLQPQHF. Combining the CDR3 with reference TRBV2 and TRBJ1-5 gives the whole variable domain EPEVTQTPSHQVTQMGQEVILRCVPISNHLYFYWYRQILGQKVEFLVSFYNNEISEKSEIFDDQFSVERPDGSNFTLKIRSTKLEDSAMYFCASSEGPGGLQPQHFGDGTRLSIL.

This chain links TRBV5-6 with TRBJ1-3; a possible D gene is TRBD1 (5 bases). Between the trimmed V and J ends, which lost 5 bases and 3 bases, there was a span of 18 bases. This CDR3 has 16 amino acids. Looked up from germline, CDR1 is SGHDT and CDR2 is YYEEEE. CDR3 bases: TGTGCCAGCAGTTTCGCTCTCCGGACATATGGAAACACCATATATTTT. This translates into CASSFALRTYGNTIYF.

This clone occurred a few times. This chain connects TRBV11-2 to TRBJ1-5; 8 nucleotides match TRBD1. Germline trimming cut 5 bases from V and 9 bases from J; bases unmatched to any gene: 6. The CDR3 extends over 13 amino acids. Germline CDR1 and CDR2: SGHAT and FQNNGV. CDR3 DNA sequence: TGTGCCAGCAGCCCGGACAGGGAACGGCCCCAGCATTTT. Protein: CASSPDRERPQHF. The complete variable domain, with remaining parts taken from reference TRBV11-2 and TRBJ1-5, reads EAGVAQSPRYKIIEKRQSVAFWCNPISGHATLYWYQQILGQGPKLLIQFQNNGVVDDSQLPKDRFSAERLKGVDSTLKIQPAKLEDSAVYLCASSPDRERPQHFGDGTRLSIL.

This clone was detected once. V usage is TRBV27 and J usage is TRBJ2-7; tentatively, D is TRBD1 (5 bases). This CDR3 region has 13 residues. CDR1 and CDR2 from the germline V gene are MNHEY and SMNVEV (reference sequence). V was cut by 3 bases and J by 6 bases, with 12 bases left in between. As DNA, the CDR3 is TGTGCCAGCAGTTTTGGCAGGGTCAGCGAGCAGTACTTC. Encoded protein: CASSFGRVSEQYF.

V usage is TRBV4-1 and J usage is TRBJ2-7, with 9 bases aligning to TRBD1. V lost 2 bases, J lost 2 bases, and 7 bases stayed unmatched. The CDR3 spans 16 residues. Germline V lookup: CDR1 MGHRA, CDR2 YSYEKL. DNA for the CDR3: TGCGCCAGCAGCCAAATTCCGGGACAGGGACCCTACGAGCAGTACTTC. It translates to CASSQIPGQGPYEQYF.

J is TRBJ2-1 and V is TRBV10-3; D gene ambiguous. Trimming removed 4 bases from V and 7 bases from J, with 17 bases in between. The CDR3 has 15 residues. Germline CDR1 ENHRY, CDR2 SYGVKD. CDR3 in DNA: TGTGCCATCAGTGTGGGCCGATCCGCCGCGAATGAGCAGTTCTTC. Translated, it gives CAISVGRSAANEQFF.